The clone carrying this T cell receptor beta chain showed up just once. Its matching antigen is unknown. Each PCR replicate from the sorted subsets contained around 0.2 ug DNA, which is about 31,000 T cell genomes. The data were produced by immunoSEQ multiplex PCR, yet TCRdb's version contains in-frame clones alone and is incomplete. Of 550,000 to 600,000 clones in the sample, roughly 98% were seen once. This entry belongs to a study of shared clonotypes between healthy human individuals. For the study at large: Three plates were used per donor for CD4 naive, three for CD4 memory, two for CD8 naive and one for CD8 memory. Overall study findings and caveats: Genetic and exposure-history diversity was limited by the small donor number. The study found roughly 5.3% of naive CD4 clonotypes shared across four donors.

Germline V gene sequence: CDR1 SGHRS, CDR2 YFSETQ. The V gene lost 0 bases and the J gene lost 4 bases, with 11 bases spanning the gap. The CDR3 consists of 14 residues. As defined, naive CD8 cells were CD45RO-negative and positively selected for CCR7, with terminally differentiated effector memory CD45RA+ cells excluded. Material: naive CD8+ T cells sorted from blood. The clonotype comes from a man aged 30-40 years in good health. This sequence joins TRBV5-1 and TRBJ2-7; D gene ambiguous. CDR3 protein: CASSLDAGIYEQYF. CDR3 bases: TGCGCCAGCAGCTTGGACGCAGGAATTTACGAGCAGTACTTC.